The following is a T cell receptor (beta chain) sequence with its context. This sample is part of a study of blood T cell repertoires in COVID-19. About the research overall: The analysed material was cDNA or gDNA that came from T cells, B-cell-depleted T cells, or PBMCs.

CDR1 and CDR2 (germline): SGHAT, FQNNGV. The CDR3 length is 16 residues. V lost 1 base and J lost 0, with 10 bases in between. Under the authors' procedure: Amplified reference gene primers provided the basis for estimating nucleated cell counts. Generated by immunoSEQ multiplex PCR, the TCRdb table keeps only in-frame clones and is missing some. The D gene and trimming were derived from the DNA, and the V and J assignments and clone size from that table. This repertoire shows some 170,000 clones, about 80% found once; its top ten account for roughly 8.3%. The specimen sequenced was peripheral blood. This receptor was obtained from a man aged 55 to 69 with acute or convalescent COVID-19. V gene TRBV11-2 combines with J gene TRBJ2-1; D may be TRBD2 (6 bases). As DNA, the CDR3 is TGTGCCAGCAGCTTAGGGGGGGTGAGCTCCTACAATGAGCAGTTCTTC. Translated: CASSLGGVSSYNEQFF.